This T cell receptor beta chain emerged from a study of blood T cell repertoires in COVID-19. Study-level background: Both acute and convalescent COVID-19 samples were obtained from the United States, Italy and Spain. Sources were T cells, B-cell-depleted T cells, or PBMCs; the material itself was cDNA or gDNA.

Data came from immunoSEQ multiplex PCR; TCRdb stores just in-frame clones and leaves some out. The table has 200,000 to 300,000 clones, roughly 90% seen once. CDR3 size: 14 residues. Germline CDR1 LNHDA, CDR2 SQIVND (reference sequence). The V gene lost 3 bases and the J gene lost 7 bases, with 10 bases spanning the gap. This chain links TRBV19 with TRBJ1-6; weak D call: TRBD1 (6 bases). The clonotype was recovered from a man aged 25 to 45 with active or convalescent COVID-19. Sequenced input: peripheral blood. CDR3 sequence (DNA): TGTGCCAGTAGTATGTTGAGGGGGAATTCACCCCTCCACTTT. Protein: CASSMLRGNSPLHF.